The sequence of this T cell receptor beta chain was determined in a study of T-cell memory formation after mild COVID-19. TCRdb processed the 5' RACE reads anew with MiXCR; each CDR3 protein has one entry. The table shows almost 350,000 distinct CDR3 sequences, with 20% to 25% occurring only once. This clonotype was counted a few times. Germline CDR1 is LGHNA and CDR2 is YSLEER. The V end lost 1 base, the J end lost 4 bases, and 8 bases lay between the germline ends. The CDR3 consists of 14 residues. Sequenced material: PBMCs or a T cell subset sorted from them (not recorded which). The chain links TRBV4-3 to TRBJ1-3; the D is unclear. The clonotype originates from a man aged 18-30 years who had mild COVID-19 (a few samples of this study predate the infection). Cell type and time point are not known. CDR3 in DNA: TGCGCCAGCAGCCAAGGGAATGGGGGAAACACCATATATTTT. Translation gives CASSQGNGGNTIYF.